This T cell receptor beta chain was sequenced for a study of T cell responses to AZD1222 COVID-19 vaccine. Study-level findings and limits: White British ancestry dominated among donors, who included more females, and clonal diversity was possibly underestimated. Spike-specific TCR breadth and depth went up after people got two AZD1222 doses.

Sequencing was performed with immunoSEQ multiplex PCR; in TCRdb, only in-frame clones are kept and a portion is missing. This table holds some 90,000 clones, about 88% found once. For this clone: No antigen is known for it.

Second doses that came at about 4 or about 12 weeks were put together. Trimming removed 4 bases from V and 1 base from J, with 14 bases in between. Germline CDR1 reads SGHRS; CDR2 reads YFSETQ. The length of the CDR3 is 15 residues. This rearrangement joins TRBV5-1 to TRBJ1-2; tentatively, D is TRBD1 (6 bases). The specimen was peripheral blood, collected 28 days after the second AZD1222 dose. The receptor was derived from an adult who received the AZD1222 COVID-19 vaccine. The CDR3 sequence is CASSLRPGVNYGYTF. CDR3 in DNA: TGCGCCAGCAGCCTACGTCCAGGGGTTAACTATGGCTACACCTTC.